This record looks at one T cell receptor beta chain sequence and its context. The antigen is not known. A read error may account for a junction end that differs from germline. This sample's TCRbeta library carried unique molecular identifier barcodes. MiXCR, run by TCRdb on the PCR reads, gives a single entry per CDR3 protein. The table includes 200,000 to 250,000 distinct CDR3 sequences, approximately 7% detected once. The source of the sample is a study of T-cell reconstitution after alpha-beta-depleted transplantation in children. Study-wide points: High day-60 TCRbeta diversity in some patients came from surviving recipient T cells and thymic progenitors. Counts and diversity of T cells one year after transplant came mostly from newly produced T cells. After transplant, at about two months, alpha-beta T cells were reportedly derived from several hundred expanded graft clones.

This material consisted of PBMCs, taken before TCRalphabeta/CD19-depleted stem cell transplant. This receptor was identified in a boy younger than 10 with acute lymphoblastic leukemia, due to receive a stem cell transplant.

The CDR3 region is CSSSLRTSFSGANVLTF. CDR3 DNA sequence: TGTTCCAGCAGTTTACGGACAAGCTTCTCTGGGGCCAACGTCCTGACTTTC. The V call is TRBV28, the J call TRBJ2-6; maybe TRBD1 (5 bases). Per germline, CDR1 MDHEN and CDR2 SYDVKM. CDR3 length equals 17 residues.